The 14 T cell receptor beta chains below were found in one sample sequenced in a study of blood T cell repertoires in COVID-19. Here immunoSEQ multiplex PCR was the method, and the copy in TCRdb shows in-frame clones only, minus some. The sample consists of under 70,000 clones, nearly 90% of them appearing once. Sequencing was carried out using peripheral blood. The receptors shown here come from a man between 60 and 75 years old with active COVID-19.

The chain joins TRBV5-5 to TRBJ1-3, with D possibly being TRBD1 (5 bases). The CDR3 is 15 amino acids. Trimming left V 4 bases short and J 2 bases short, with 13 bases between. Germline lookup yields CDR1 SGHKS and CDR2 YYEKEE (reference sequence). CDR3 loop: CASSLGVGAGNTIYF. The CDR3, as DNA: TGTGCCAGCAGCCTAGGGGTAGGGGCTGGAAACACCATATATTTT.

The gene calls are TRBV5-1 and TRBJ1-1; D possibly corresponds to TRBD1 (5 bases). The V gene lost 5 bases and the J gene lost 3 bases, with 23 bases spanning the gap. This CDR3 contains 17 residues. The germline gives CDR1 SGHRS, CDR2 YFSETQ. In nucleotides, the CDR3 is TGCGCCAGCAGTGTTGGTGGGGGACTCTTTAACTACACTGAAGCTTTCTTT. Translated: CASSVGGGLFNYTEAFF. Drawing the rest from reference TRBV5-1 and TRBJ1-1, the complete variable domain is KAGVTQTPRYLIKTRGQQVTLSCSPISGHRSVSWYQQTPGQGLQFLFEYFSETQRNKGNFPGRFSGRQFSNSRSEMNVSTLELGDSALYLCASSVGGGLFNYTEAFFGQGTRLTVV.

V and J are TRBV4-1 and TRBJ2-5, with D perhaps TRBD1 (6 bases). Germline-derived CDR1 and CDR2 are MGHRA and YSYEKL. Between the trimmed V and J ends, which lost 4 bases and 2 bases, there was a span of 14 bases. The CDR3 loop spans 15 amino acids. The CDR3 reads CASSLLIGQQETQYF. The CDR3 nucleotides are TGCGCCAGCAGCCTACTCATTGGACAGCAAGAGACCCAGTACTTC.

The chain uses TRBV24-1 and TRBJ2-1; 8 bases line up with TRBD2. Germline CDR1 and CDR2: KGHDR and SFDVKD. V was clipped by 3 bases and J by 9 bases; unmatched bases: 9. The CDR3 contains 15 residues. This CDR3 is CATSDGPGTSSEQFF. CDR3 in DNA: TGTGCCACCAGTGATGGCCCCGGGACTAGTTCTGAGCAGTTCTTC.

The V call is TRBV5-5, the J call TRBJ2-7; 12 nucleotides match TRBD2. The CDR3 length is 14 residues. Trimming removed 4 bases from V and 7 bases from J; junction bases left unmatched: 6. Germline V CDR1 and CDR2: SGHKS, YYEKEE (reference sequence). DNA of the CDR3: TGTGCCAGCAGCCTACCTAGCGGGGGGGGAGAGCAGTACTTC. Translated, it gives CASSLPSGGGEQYF.

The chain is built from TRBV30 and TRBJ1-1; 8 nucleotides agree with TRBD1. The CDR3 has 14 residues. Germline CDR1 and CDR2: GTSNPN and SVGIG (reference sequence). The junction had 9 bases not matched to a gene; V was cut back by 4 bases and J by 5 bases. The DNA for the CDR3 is TGTGCCTGGAAATTTCAGGGGGCAAGGACTGAAGCTTTCTTT. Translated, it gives CAWKFQGARTEAFF.

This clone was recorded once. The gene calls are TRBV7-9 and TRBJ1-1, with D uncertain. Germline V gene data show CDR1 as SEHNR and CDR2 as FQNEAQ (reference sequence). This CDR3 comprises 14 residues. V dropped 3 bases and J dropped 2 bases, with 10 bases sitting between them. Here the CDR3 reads CASSLKQSNTEAFF. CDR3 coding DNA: TGTGCCAGCAGCTTGAAACAGAGTAACACTGAAGCTTTCTTT.

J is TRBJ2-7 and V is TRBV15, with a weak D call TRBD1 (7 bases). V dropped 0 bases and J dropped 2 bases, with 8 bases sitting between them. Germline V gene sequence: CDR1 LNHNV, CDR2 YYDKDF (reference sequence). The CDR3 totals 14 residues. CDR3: CATSRDRGAYEQYF. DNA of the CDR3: TGTGCCACCAGCAGAGACAGGGGGGCCTACGAGCAGTACTTC.

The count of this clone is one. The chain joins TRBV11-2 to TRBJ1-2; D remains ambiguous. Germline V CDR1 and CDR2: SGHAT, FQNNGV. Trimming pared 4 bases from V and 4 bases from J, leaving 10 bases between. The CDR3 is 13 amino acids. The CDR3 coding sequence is TGTGCCAGCAGCTCCAGTTTGGCCTATGGCTACACCTTC. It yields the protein CASSSSLAYGYTF.

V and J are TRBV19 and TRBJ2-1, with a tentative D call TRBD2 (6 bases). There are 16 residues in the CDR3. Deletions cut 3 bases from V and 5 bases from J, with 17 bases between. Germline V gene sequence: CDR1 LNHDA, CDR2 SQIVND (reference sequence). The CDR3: CASSIFGGLTDNEQFF. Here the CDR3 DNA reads TGTGCCAGTAGTATTTTTGGAGGGCTCACTGACAATGAGCAGTTCTTC. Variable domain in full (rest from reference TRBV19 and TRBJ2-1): DGGITQSPKYLFRKEGQNVTLSCEQNLNHDAMYWYRQDPGQGLRLIYYSQIVNDFQKGDIAEGYSVSREKKESFPLTVTSAQKNPTAFYLCASSIFGGLTDNEQFFGPGTRLTVL.

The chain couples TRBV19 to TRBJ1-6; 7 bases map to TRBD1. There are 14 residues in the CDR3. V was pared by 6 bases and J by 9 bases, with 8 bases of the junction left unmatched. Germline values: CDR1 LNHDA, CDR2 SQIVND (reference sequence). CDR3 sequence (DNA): TGTGCCAGTAGACTCCGGGACAGAGGTTCACCCCTCCACTTT. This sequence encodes CASRLRDRGSPLHF.

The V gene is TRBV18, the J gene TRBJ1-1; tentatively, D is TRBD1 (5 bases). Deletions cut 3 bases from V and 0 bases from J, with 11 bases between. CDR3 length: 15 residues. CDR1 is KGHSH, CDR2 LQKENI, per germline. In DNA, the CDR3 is TGTGCCAGCTCACCTCAACAGGTCATGAACACTGAAGCTTTCTTT. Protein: CASSPQQVMNTEAFF.

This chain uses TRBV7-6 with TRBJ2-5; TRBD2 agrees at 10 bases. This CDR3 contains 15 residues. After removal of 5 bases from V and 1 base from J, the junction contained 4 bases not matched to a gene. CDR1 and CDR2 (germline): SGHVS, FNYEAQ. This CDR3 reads CASSPLAGGQETQYF. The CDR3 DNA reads TGTGCCAGCAGCCCGTTAGCGGGGGGCCAAGAGACCCAGTACTTC.

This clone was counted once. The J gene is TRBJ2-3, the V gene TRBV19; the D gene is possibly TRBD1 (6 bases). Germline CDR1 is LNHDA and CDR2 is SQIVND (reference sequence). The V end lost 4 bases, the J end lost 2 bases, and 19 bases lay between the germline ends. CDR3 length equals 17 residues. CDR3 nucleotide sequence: TGTGCCAGTAGTAGTTACACCGGGACATTTCTCACAGATACGCAGTATTTT. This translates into CASSSYTGTFLTDTQYF.